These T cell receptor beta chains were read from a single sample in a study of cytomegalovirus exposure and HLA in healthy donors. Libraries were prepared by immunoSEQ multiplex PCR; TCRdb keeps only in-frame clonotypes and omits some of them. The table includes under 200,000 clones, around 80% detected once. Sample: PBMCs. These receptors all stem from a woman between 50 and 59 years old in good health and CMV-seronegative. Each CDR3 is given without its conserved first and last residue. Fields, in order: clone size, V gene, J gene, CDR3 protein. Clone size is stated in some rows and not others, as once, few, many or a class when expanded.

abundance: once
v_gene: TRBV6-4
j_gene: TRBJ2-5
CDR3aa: ASSPGPSGGQETQY

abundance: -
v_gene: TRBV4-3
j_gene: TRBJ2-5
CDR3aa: ASSPGAHGETQY

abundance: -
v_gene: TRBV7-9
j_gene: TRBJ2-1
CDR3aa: ASSRTSGDNEQF

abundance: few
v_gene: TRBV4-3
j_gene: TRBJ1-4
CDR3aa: ASSPSPPGAYEKLF

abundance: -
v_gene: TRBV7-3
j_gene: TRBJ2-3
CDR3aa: ASSWEGRTDTQY

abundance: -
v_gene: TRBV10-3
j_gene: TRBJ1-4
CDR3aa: AIKPGTNEKLF

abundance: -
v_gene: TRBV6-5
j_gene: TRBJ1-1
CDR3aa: ASRRTGATEAF

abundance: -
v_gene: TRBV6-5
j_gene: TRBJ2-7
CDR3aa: ASSYSDRHYEQY

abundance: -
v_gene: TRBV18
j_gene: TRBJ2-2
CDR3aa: ASTWTSGTGELF

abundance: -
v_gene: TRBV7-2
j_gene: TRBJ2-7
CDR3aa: ASSLNEGQGTYEQY

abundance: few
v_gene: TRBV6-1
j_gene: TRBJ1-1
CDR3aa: ASSDTASWTEAF

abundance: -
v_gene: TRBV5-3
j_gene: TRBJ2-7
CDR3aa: ARSLPRDRVSYEQY

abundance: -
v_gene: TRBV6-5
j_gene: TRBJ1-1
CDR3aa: ASSPGGLNTEAF

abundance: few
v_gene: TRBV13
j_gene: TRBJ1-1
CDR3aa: ASSWTGIGRMNTEAF

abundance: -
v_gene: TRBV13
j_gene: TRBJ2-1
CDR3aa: ASSFLEGEQF

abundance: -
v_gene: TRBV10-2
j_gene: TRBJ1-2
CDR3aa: ASTEGQGYGYT

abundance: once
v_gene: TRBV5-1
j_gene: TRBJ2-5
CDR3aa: ASSLKTGGETQY

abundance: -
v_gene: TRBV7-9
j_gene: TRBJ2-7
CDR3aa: ASSQPGTAPYEQY

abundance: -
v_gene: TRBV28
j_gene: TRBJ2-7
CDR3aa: ASNKGTSGLIFSYEQY

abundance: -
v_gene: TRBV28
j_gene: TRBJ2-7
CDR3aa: ASSSGTLSYEQY

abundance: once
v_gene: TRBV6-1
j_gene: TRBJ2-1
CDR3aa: ASRSSGGGHEQF

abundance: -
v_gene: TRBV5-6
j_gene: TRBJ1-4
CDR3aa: ASSLGGNGASNEKLF

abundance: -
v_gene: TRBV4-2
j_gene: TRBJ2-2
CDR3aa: ASSPGDGTGELF

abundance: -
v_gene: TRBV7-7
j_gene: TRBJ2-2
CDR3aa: ASSLGLNTGELF

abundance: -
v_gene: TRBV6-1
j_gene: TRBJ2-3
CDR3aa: ASRGAPDTQY

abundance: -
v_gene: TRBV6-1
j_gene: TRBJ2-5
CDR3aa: ASSAKGQGFMETQY

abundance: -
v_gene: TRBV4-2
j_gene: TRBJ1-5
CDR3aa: ASSQDLAGNQPQH

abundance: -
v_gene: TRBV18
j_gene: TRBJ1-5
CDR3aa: ASSPYGNSNQPQH

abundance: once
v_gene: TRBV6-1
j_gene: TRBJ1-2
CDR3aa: ASSGRLAELNYGYT

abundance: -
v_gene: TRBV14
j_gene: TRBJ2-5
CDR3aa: ASSQGRGSETQY

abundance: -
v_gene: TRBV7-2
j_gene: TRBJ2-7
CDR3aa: ASSIGGTGVTYEQY

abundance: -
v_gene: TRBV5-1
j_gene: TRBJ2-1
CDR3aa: ASSFSGGSNEQF

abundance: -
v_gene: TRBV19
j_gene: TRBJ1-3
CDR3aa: ASRTGQGNTIY

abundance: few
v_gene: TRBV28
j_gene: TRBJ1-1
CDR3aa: ASRTGGLNTEAF

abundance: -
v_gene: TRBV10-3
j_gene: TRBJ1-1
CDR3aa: AISESTGGEAF

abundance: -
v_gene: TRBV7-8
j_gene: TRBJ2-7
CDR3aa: ASSLSATGGTYEQY

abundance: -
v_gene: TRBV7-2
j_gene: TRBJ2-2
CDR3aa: ASSQRIAGPNTGELF

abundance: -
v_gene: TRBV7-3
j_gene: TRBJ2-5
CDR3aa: ASSSTADGAQY

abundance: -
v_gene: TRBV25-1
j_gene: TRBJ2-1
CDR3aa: ASSELRVRVNEQF

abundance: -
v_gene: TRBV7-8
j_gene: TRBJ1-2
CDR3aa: ASSLGQGGYGYT

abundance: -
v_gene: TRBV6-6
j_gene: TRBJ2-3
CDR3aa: ASSTQDRVATDTQY

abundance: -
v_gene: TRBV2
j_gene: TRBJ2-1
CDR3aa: ASSVQTVIMTGNNEQF

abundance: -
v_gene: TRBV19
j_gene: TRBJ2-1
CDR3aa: ASSTGTIGSYNEQF

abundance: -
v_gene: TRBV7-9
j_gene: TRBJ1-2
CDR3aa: ASSLAGRGFDGYT

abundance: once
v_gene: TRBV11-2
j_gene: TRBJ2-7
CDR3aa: ASRRTVSSYEQY

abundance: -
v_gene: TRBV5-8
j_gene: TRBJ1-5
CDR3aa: ASSLSSGSNQPQH

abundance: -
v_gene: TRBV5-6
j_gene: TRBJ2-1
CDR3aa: ASRIGTEQF

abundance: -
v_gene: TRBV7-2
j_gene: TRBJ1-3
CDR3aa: ASSPQTGGGNTIY

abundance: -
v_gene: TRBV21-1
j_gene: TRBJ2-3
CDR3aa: ASKPGQGNTDTQY

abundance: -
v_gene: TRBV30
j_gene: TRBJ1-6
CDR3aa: AWTGTGARSPLH

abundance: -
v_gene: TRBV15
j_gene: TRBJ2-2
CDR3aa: AASGSSDTGELF

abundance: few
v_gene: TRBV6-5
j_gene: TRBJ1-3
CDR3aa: ASSAGSGNTIY